The 15 T cell receptor beta chains below all came from one sample that was sequenced in a study of blood T cell repertoires in COVID-19. Produced via immunoSEQ multiplex PCR; TCRdb's table is partial and in-frame only. Of about 300,000 clones listed, about nine tenths are singletons. Sequenced sample: peripheral blood. The receptors stem from a woman in her twenties or thirties with COVID-19, enrolled during active disease.

V and J are TRBV5-4 and TRBJ2-7; 8 positions agree with TRBD1. J gave up 5 bases and V 1 base, and 5 bases lay outside the gene matches. The length of the CDR3 is 14 residues. Germline-derived CDR1 and CDR2 are SGHNT and YYREEE (reference sequence). CDR3 sequence reads: CASSLPGGVDEQYV. The CDR3 DNA is TGTGCCAGCAGCTTGCCAGGGGGCGTCGACGAGCAGTACGTC.

J is TRBJ1-2 and V is TRBV6-2 or TRBV6-3, with 7 bases identical to TRBD1. The V gene's germline CDR1 is MNHEY and CDR2 SVGEGT. The CDR3 extends over 12 amino acids. The V gene end was trimmed by 2 bases and the J gene end by 8 bases; junction bases not matched to a gene: 2. The CDR3: CASSYRTGGYTF. The CDR3 coding sequence is TGTGCCAGCAGTTACCGGACAGGCGGCTACACCTTC.

This clone was found once. This rearrangement joins TRBV11-1 to TRBJ1-1, with 7 bases lining up with TRBD1. Trimming removed 5 bases from V and 0 bases from J; junction bases left unmatched: 9. The CDR3 is 16 amino acids. The germline V gene encodes CDR1 SGHAT and CDR2 FQDESV (reference sequence). The CDR3 bases are TGTGCCAGCAGCGGGACAGCAATTCTTATGAACACTGAAGCTTTCTTT. The encoded protein is CASSGTAILMNTEAFF.

Only one count was recorded for this clone. This chain links TRBV5-1 with TRBJ1-6, with TRBD1 as a possible D gene (5 bases). V was pared by 0 bases and J by 5 bases, with 18 bases between. The CDR3 totals 18 residues. Per the germline V gene, CDR1 is SGHRS and CDR2 is YFSETQ. CDR3: CASSLEAGPSTHNSPLHF. The CDR3 DNA sequence: TGCGCCAGCAGCTTGGAGGCAGGGCCGTCGACTCATAATTCACCCCTCCACTTT.

The chain joins TRBV27 to TRBJ1-1, with D perhaps matching TRBD1 (6 bases). The V end lost 9 bases, the J end lost 0 bases, and 17 bases lay between the germline ends. The CDR3 covers 15 residues. CDR1 is MNHEY, CDR2 SMNVEV, per germline (reference sequence). Here the CDR3 reads CASFRNRALNTEAFF. The CDR3 nucleotides read TGTGCCAGTTTCCGGAACAGGGCCCTGAACACTGAAGCTTTCTTT.

This clone was found a few times. V is TRBV7-8 and J is TRBJ2-7, with D unclear. The germline gives CDR1 SGHVS, CDR2 FQNEAQ. CDR3 length: 13 residues. The V gene lost 0 bases and the J gene lost 5 bases, with 8 bases spanning the gap. The CDR3 loop is CASSLAHRDEQYF. The CDR3 nucleotides are TGTGCCAGCAGCTTAGCGCACCGGGACGAGCAGTACTTC.

The V and J genes are TRBV10-3 and TRBJ1-1; no firm D call. V was trimmed by 3 bases and J by 6 bases, leaving 8 bases between them. Looked up from germline, CDR1 is ENHRY and CDR2 is SYGVKD. The length of the CDR3 is 12 residues. The CDR3 is CAISDQLPEAFF. The CDR3 coding sequence is TGTGCCATCAGTGACCAGTTACCTGAAGCTTTCTTT.

A single count supports this clone. The chain couples TRBV21-1 to TRBJ1-4. TRBV21-1 is shown as a pseudogene. The CDR3 spans 16 residues. The DNA for the CDR3 is TGTGCCAGCCTGGGAGAAGTCACAGAAAAAAATGAAAAACTGTTTTTT. Translation gives CASLGEVTEKNEKLFF.

The J gene is TRBJ1-1, the V gene TRBV15; tentatively, D is TRBD1 (5 bases). The germline V and J ends were trimmed by 6 bases and 3 bases, with 14 bases remaining between them. The CDR3 contains 14 residues. CDR1 is LNHNV, CDR2 YYDKDF, per germline (reference sequence). The CDR3 spells CATRYTGGDTEAFF. Written as DNA, the CDR3 is TGTGCCACCAGGTACACCGGGGGGGACACTGAAGCTTTCTTT.

The genes are TRBV2 and TRBJ2-2; D remains unclear. This CDR3 region has 12 residues. V dropped 6 bases and J dropped 5 bases, with 7 bases sitting between them. In germline, CDR1 is SNHLY, CDR2 FYNNEI. CDR3 residues: CASRIRTGELFF. The CDR3 bases are TGTGCCAGCAGGATTCGGACCGGGGAGCTGTTTTTT.

The J gene is TRBJ2-7, the V gene TRBV5-4; the D gene is possibly TRBD2 (5 bases). The CDR3 length is 13 residues. V shed 6 bases and J shed 4 bases, with 14 bases lying between them. Germline lookup yields CDR1 SGHNT and CDR2 YYREEE (reference sequence). The CDR3 region is CASKAPGSYEQYF. CDR3 coding DNA: TGTGCCAGCAAGGCGCCGGGGTCGTACGAGCAGTACTTC.

This clone was detected once. The rearrangement links TRBV6-5 to TRBJ2-5, with a tentative D call TRBD1 (6 bases). This CDR3 spans 11 amino acids. Trimming pared 5 bases from V and 7 bases from J, leaving 8 bases between. Germline assignment: CDR1 MNHEY and CDR2 SVGAGI. CDR3 in DNA: TGTGCCAGCAGTCTAGGGGGGACCCAGTACTTC. Translation gives CASSLGGTQYF.

The chain carries TRBV5-8 and TRBJ2-5; 11 bases fit TRBD2. V gave up 0 bases and J gave up 7 bases; unmatched junction bases: 14. CDR1 and CDR2 (germline): SGHTS, YDEGEE. The CDR3 consists of 18 residues. Here the CDR3 reads CASSLAVSGGAGIVTQYF. The CDR3 coding sequence is TGTGCCAGCAGCTTGGCCGTTAGCGGGGGGGCCGGCATCGTGACCCAGTACTTC. The full variable domain, rest sourced from reference TRBV5-8 and TRBJ2-5, is EAGVTQSPTHLIKTRGQQATLRCSPISGHTSVYWYQQALGLGLQFLLWYDEGEERNRGNFPPRFSGRQFPNYSSELNVNALELEDSALYLCASSLAVSGGAGIVTQYFGPGTRLLVL.

This sequence joins TRBV20-1 and TRBJ2-5, with D unresolved. V lost 3 bases and J lost 2, with 13 bases in between. Looked up from germline, CDR1 is DFQATT and CDR2 is SNEGSKA (reference sequence). CDR3 size: 14 residues. CDR3 amino acids: CSASEFDTQETQYF. The CDR3 coding sequence is TGCAGTGCTAGTGAGTTCGACACTCAAGAGACCCAGTACTTC.

The gene calls are TRBV3-1 (or the pseudogene TRBV3-2) and TRBJ2-3, with D possibly matching TRBD2 (6 bases). The ends were cut back, 5 bases at V and 5 bases at J, with 14 bases in the middle. The CDR3 is made up of 14 amino acids. Germline V CDR1 and CDR2: LGHDT, YNNKEL (reference sequence). This chain's CDR3 is CASSGTSTLDTQYF. CDR3 nucleotides: TGTGCCAGCAGCGGCACTAGCACCTTAGATACGCAGTATTTT.